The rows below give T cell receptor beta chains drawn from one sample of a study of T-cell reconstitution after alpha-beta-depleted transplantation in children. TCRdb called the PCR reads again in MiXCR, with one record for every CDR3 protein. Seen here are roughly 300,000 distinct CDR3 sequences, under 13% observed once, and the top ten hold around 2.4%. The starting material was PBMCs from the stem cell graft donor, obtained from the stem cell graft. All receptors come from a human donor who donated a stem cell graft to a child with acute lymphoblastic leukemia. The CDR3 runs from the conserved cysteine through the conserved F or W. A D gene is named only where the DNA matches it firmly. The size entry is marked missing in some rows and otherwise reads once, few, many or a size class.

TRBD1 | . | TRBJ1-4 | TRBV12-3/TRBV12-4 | CASSGTGTGDEKLFF | TGTGCCAGCAGTGGAACCGGGACAGGGGATGAAAAACTGTTTTTT
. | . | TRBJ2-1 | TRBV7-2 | CASSLFQDNEQFF | TGTGCCAGCAGCTTATTCCAGGACAATGAGCAGTTCTTC
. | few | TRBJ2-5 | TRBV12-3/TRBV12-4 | CASSKGTVSQETQYF | TGTGCCAGCAGTAAGGGGACTGTAAGCCAAGAGACCCAGTACTTC
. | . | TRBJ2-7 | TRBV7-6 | CASSYTTAYEQYF | TGTGCCAGCAGCTACACGACAGCCTACGAGCAGTACTTC
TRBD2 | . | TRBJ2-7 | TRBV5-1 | CASSSGRLAGEVEQYF | TGCGCCAGCAGCTCCGGGCGACTAGCGGGAGAGGTCGAGCAGTACTTC
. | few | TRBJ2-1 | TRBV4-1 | CASSQTPASNEQFF | TGCGCCAGCAGCCAAACCCCGGCTAGCAATGAGCAGTTCTTC
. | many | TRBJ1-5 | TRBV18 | CASSPGNSNQPQHF | TGTGCCAGCTCACCAGGGAATAGCAATCAGCCCCAGCATTTT
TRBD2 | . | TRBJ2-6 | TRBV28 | CASSSRLAGVSGANVLTF | TGTGCCAGCAGTTCGCGACTAGCGGGAGTCTCTGGGGCCAACGTCCTGACTTTC
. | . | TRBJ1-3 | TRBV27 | CASSRTAPNLGNTIYF | TGTGCCAGCAGTCGGACAGCTCCGAACCTTGGAAACACCATATATTTT
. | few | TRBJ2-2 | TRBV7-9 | CASSLRDPGTGELFF | TGTGCCAGCAGTCTCCGGGACCCTGGAACCGGGGAGCTGTTTTTT
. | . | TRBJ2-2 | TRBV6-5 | CASSYGGLGSGELFF | TGTGCCAGCAGTTACGGAGGTTTGGGCTCCGGGGAGCTGTTTTTT
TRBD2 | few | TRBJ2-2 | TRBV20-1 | CSASPSGESTGELFF | TGCAGTGCTAGTCCTAGCGGGGAGAGCACCGGGGAGCTGTTTTTT
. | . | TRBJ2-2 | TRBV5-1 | CASSFSGRTNTGELFF | TGCGCCAGCAGCTTCAGCGGCAGAACGAACACCGGGGAGCTGTTTTTT
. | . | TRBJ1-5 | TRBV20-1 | CSARGTGSNQPQHF | TGCAGTGCTAGGGGTACAGGGAGCAATCAGCCCCAGCATTTT
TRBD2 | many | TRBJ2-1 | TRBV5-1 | CASSFSSGSYNEQFF | TGTGCCAGCAGTTTCTCTAGCGGATCCTACAATGAGCAGTTCTTC
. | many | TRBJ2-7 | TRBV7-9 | CASSPRESYEQYF | TGTGCCAGCAGCCCCCGGGAGTCCTACGAGCAGTACTTC
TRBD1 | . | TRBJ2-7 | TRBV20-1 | CSALGDRGTYEQYF | TGCAGTGCTCTCGGGGACAGGGGAACCTACGAGCAGTACTTC
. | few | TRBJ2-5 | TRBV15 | CATSNRQPQETQYF | TGTGCCACCAGCAATCGACAGCCCCAAGAGACCCAGTACTTC
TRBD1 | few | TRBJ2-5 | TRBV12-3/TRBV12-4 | CASRATGWETQYF | TGTGCCAGCCGCGCGACAGGGTGGGAGACCCAGTACTTC
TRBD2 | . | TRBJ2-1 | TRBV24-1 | CATSDFGTATSANNEQFF | TGTGCCACCAGTGATTTTGGGACGGCCACTAGCGCGAACAATGAGCAGTTCTTC
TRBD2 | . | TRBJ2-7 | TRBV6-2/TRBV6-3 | CASTLQRERYF | TGTGCCAGCACCCTACAGCGGGAGCGGTACTTC
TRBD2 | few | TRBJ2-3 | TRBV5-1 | CASSFVAGADTQYF | TGCGCCAGCAGCTTCGTAGCGGGAGCAGATACGCAGTATTTT